This T cell receptor beta chain was retrieved from a study of T cells in Graves' hyperthyroidism and ophthalmopathy. General observations from the study: Ophthalmopathy was distinguished from stable hyperthyroidism by 13 V-J signatures.

With regard to this clonotype: Antigen unknown.

This CDR3 is built from 18 residues. Per germline, CDR1 SGHTA and CDR2 FQGTGA. The V segment lost 1 base and the J segment 7 bases; nucleotides outside the gene matches: 11. The TCR beta CDR3 regions underwent amplification using RNA transcripts as the source. An initial round of RT-PCR targeting the TCR CDR3 relied on the HTBI primer set. TCRdb passed the multiplex PCR reads through MiXCR, listing each CDR3 protein once. The table records roughly 570,000 distinct CDR3 sequences, about 15% of them present only once. Exclusion of a patient resulted from uncontrolled infection, other autoimmune disease, pregnancy or lactation.

The sequencing sample was made of blood. The chain links TRBV7-3 to TRBJ2-5; TRBD2 agrees at 14 bases. The TCR was taken from a woman in her twenties or thirties with Graves' hyperthyroidism. The CDR3 sequence is CASSLRPGLAGASGTQYF. DNA for the CDR3: TGTGCCAGCAGCTTAAGGCCGGGACTAGCGGGAGCCTCTGGGACCCAGTACTTC.